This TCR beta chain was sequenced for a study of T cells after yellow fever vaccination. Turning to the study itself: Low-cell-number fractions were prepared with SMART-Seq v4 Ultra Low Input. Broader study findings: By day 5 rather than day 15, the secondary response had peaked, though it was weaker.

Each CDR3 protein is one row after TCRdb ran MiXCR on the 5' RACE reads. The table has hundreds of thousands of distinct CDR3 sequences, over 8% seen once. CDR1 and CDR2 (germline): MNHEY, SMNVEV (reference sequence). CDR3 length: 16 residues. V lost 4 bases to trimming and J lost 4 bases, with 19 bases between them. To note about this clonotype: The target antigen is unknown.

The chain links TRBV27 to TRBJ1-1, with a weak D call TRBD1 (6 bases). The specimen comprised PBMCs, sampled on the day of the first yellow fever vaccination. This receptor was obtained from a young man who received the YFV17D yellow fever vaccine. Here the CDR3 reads CASSSPGGPSGTEAFF. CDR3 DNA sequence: TGTGCCAGCAGTTCCCCCGGGGGGCCAAGTGGCACTGAAGCTTTCTTT.